This TCR beta chain is drawn from a study of blood T cell repertoires in COVID-19 (TCRdb year 2020). The study in broad terms: Collaborator samples came from the United States, Italy and Spain and covered acute and convalescent phases of COVID-19. Nearly every sample came with metadata listing a de-identified subject ID, COVID-19 status, age in years and sex. The prospective study material was composed of cDNA or gDNA derived from T cells, B-cell-depleted T cells, or PBMCs. HLA class I and class II types, where available, came from metadata supplied by the sample provider rather than from assay-based typing. The repertoires were made available in a free public database intended to serve as a resource for research on the immune response to SARS-CoV-2. Samples were obtained from the ongoing ImmuneRACE study (first 160 participants) and from about 1,300 subjects provided by 6 global collaborators. Subjects who had been exposed to COVID-19, were actively infected with it, or had recovered from it provided the deeply sampled blood TCRbeta repertoires that made up the dataset.

Study-level results and caveats: The quantity of clinical and demographic metadata differed by source and by participant and was supplied without curation.

The collaborating institutions used their own protocols to collect whole blood in K2EDTA tubes. For TCRbeta analysis, collaborators shipped samples as frozen whole blood, isolated PBMCs, or DNA extracted from either of those sample types. Here V drops 5 bases and J drops 5 bases, and the junction holds 11 bases not matched to any gene. The CDR3 has 17 amino acids, counting the end cysteine and phenylalanine. The DNA shown is the 51-base CDR3, in frame from base 1. The germline V gene gives CDR1 as SGHRS and CDR2 as YFSETQ. As for this clone: The antigen this receptor binds is unknown. The record has no base qualities; no much larger clone is one base away.

The immunoSEQ Assay, a bias-controlled multiplex PCR, was used to amplify TCRbeta CDR3 regions from genomic DNA. From the authors' description of their analysis: Nucleated cell counts per sample were estimated from amplification of reference gene primers within the assay. Sequence reads were collapsed and filtered to measure the absolute abundance of every unique TCRbeta CDR3 rearrangement. For each sample, productive Simpson clonality was calculated as the square root of Simpson's diversity index across productive rearrangements. The table comes from immuneACCESS by way of TCRdb, which keeps in-frame sequences with V and J called. Part of the clones is missing from these tables; in studies checked, under half for an unresolved V gene and the rest for unknown reasons. V and J calls and clone size come straight from that table; D and trimming were deduced from the DNA. The sample table contains about 97,000 clones; only one count was recorded for approximately 78% of them. In total, the top ten clones hold over 7.5% of the sample.

The receptor comes from a man aged 60-69 years with active or convalescent COVID-19. The chain was built from TRBV5-1 and TRBJ2-7, with TRBD2 matching 15 junction bases. The specimen was peripheral blood. The CDR3 corresponds to CASSWTSGRGRFNEQYF. The DNA is as follows: TGCGCCAGCAGTTGGACTAGCGGGAGGGGGCGTTTTAACGAGCAGTACTTC.